Detailed here is one T cell receptor (beta chain). What it binds is unknown. The sample originates from a study of early T cells in non-severe SARS-CoV-2 infection. The study's findings and limits: Clonotype matching in VDJdb favored anti-spike CD8 responses and did not capture private and CD4 specificities.

Each CDR3 protein gets one entry after TCRdb re-called the 5' RACE reads with MiXCR. Among about 110,000 distinct CDR3 sequences, roughly an eighth were seen once, and the ten largest hold approximately 3.8%. This clonotype originated in an adult who was a healthcare worker with PCR-confirmed SARS-CoV-2 infection or an uninfected control (not recorded which). Material: whole blood, obtained at baseline.

The CDR3 loop is CASTLTEANTDTQYF. CDR3 sequence (DNA): TGTGCCAGCACTCTGACAGAGGCTAACACAGATACGCAGTATTTT. The chain combines TRBV27 with TRBJ2-3; tentative D call: TRBD1 (5 bases). CDR3 size: 15 residues. The V gene's germline CDR1 is MNHEY and CDR2 SMNVEV (reference sequence). V was shortened by 7 bases and J by 2 bases, with 16 bases between the two germline ends.